This T cell receptor (beta chain) was sequenced during a study of blood T cells in healthy people across ages. Combining a sample-barcoded 5' primer with a J-beta primer mix, a second PCR ran for about 6 to 12 cycles. The authors tagged each cDNA molecule using a template-switch adaptor with 12 random nucleotides. One entry per CDR3 protein results from TCRdb running MiXCR on the 5' RACE reads. Of 1 million or so distinct CDR3 sequences in the sample, roughly 45% are singletons; the top ten hold approximately 19%. The CDR3 is 15 amino acids. V dropped 5 bases and J dropped 1; count of bases not matched to a gene: 10. CDR1 and CDR2 (germline): DFQATT, SNEGSKA (reference sequence).

The V and J genes are TRBV20-1 and TRBJ2-7, with TRBD2 matching 8 bases. Sequenced input: blood. This sequence was found in a woman aged 55-70 years in good health. The CDR3 DNA follows: TGCAGTGCTGAGGACCCACTAGCGGTATCCTACGAGCAGTACTTC. Residues: CSAEDPLAVSYEQYF.